Listed here are 27 T cell receptor beta chains from one sample, sequenced in a study of post-analysis software for immune sequencing data. Regarding the study as a whole: Included in a set of about 5 TRBV segments more frequent in patients than controls were TRBV5-6, TRBV5-1 and TRBV20-1.

TCR beta cDNA libraries included unique molecular identifiers. TCRdb ran MiXCR on the PCR reads and lists one entry per CDR3 protein. The top ten hold approximately 4.5% of the sample, which has 800,000 to 950,000 distinct CDR3 sequences, around 50% seen once. No antigen has been assigned to these receptors. Specimen: blood. These TCRs come from a girl under 18 with multiple sclerosis.

This rearrangement joins TRBV7-3 to TRBJ2-1, with 12 bases matching TRBD1. The ends lost 4 bases at V and 6 bases at J; junction bases unmatched: 7. This CDR3 contains 16 residues. The germline V gene encodes CDR1 SGHTA and CDR2 FQGTGA. The CDR3 DNA is TGTGCCAGCAGCTCCCAGGGACAGGGGGCGACCAATGAGCAGTTCTTC. Translated, it gives CASSSQGQGATNEQFF.

The rearrangement links TRBV20-1 to TRBJ2-2; D gene uncertain. V lost 3 bases and J 4 bases, leaving 9 bases between the germline ends. The CDR3 runs to 13 residues. Germline V gene data show CDR1 as DFQATT and CDR2 as SNEGSKA (reference sequence). CDR3 sequence reads: CSARKVLTGELFF. CDR3 sequence (DNA): TGCAGTGCTAGGAAGGTTCTCACCGGGGAGCTGTTTTTT.

This clonotype was counted between two and nine times. V is TRBV4-2 and J is TRBJ2-1; 10 bases are shared with TRBD2. V shed 4 bases, J shed 0 bases, and the junction held 15 bases outside the gene matches. The germline gives CDR1 LGHNA, CDR2 YNFKEQ. The length of the CDR3 is 20 residues. CDR3 nucleotides: TGTGCCAGCAGCCTCGAACGACTAGCGGGTGTTCCCAGCTCCTACAATGAGCAGTTCTTC. This translates into CASSLERLAGVPSSYNEQFF.

This clonotype was observed a few times. The genes are TRBV29-1 and TRBJ2-7, with D perhaps TRBD2 (5 bases). Trimming removed 7 bases from V and 2 bases from J, with 15 bases in between. The germline V gene encodes CDR1 SQVTM and CDR2 ANQGSEA. The CDR3 is made up of 13 amino acids. The CDR3 region has the DNA TGCAGCGCAGCACAAGGGAGAGCCTACGAGCAGTACTTC. It translates to CSAAQGRAYEQYF.

The CDR3 sequence: CSVEWHPEAFF. CDR3 in DNA: TGCAGCGTTGAATGGCATCCAGAAGCTTTCTTT. The chain recombines TRBV29-1 with TRBJ1-1, with D uncertain. The V end lost 2 bases, the J end lost 8 bases, and 9 bases lay between the germline ends. CDR1 is SQVTM and CDR2 is ANQGSEA in the germline V gene. The CDR3 is made up of 11 amino acids.

This clonotype was seen ten or more times. In DNA, the CDR3 is TGCAGTGCTAGAGATTGGGAGACCCAGTACTTC. Amino acids: CSARDWETQYF. J is TRBJ2-5 and V is TRBV20-1; D is ambiguous. Germline-derived CDR1 and CDR2 are DFQATT and SNEGSKA (reference sequence). The CDR3 length is 11 residues. Trimming shortened V by 0 bases and J by 5 bases, and 4 bases separated the two germline ends.

The genes are TRBV5-1 and TRBJ1-2; D is perhaps TRBD1 (5 bases). Germline V gene sequence: CDR1 SGHRS, CDR2 YFSETQ. This CDR3 contains 13 residues. Trimming removed 9 bases at V and 8 bases at J, with 20 bases between. In nucleotides, the CDR3 is TGCGCCACCCGCGAGACAGCCCAAGGGGGCTACACCTTC. It yields the protein CATRETAQGGYTF.

A few counts support this clonotype. The genes are TRBV7-2 and TRBJ1-2, with unresolved D. V was shortened by 5 bases and J by 0 bases, with 4 bases between the two germline ends. Looked up from germline, CDR1 is SGHTA and CDR2 is FQGNSA. The CDR3 has 12 residues. CDR3 coding DNA: TGTGCCAGCAGCATGTCTAACTATGGCTACACCTTC. It is translated as CASSMSNYGYTF.

The chain's CDR3 is CARNTRRDTNTDTQYF. The CDR3 DNA reads as TGTGCCCGCAACACTCGACGGGACACAAACACAGATACGCAGTATTTT. J is TRBJ2-3 and V is TRBV2; a weak D match, TRBD1 (6 bases). Germline loops: CDR1 SNHLY, CDR2 FYNNEI. This CDR3 has 16 residues. The V gene lost 11 bases and the J gene lost 2 bases, with 23 bases spanning the gap.

The chain joins TRBV12-3 or TRBV12-4 to TRBJ2-1; 8 nucleotides align to TRBD2. The last part of the DNA fits TRBJ2-7 better; the J call may be wrong. The length of the CDR3 is 15 residues. The CDR3 DNA follows: TGTGCCAGCAGCCCGAGCGGGAGACGCTACAATGAGCAGTACTTC. Translating it yields CASSPSGRRYNEQYF.

This chain connects TRBV6-2 or TRBV6-3 to TRBJ2-7, with a weak D call TRBD2 (5 bases). This CDR3 is 16 amino acids long. The V gene's germline CDR1 is MNHEY and CDR2 SVGEGT. V lost 4 bases, J lost 4 bases, and 20 bases lay in between. CDR3 nucleotides: TGTGCCAGCAGTTCGTCCTTGGCGGGTAGCAGGTACGAGCAGTACTTC. Translating gives CASSSSLAGSRYEQYF.

The J gene is TRBJ2-7, the V gene TRBV12-3 or TRBV12-4; TRBD2 aligns across 7 bases. V was clipped by 6 bases and J by 3 bases; unmatched bases: 14. The CDR3 length is 16 residues. The CDR3 loop reads CASRESWGGPFYEQYF. For the CDR3, the DNA is TGTGCCAGCAGGGAGAGTTGGGGAGGGCCTTTCTACGAGCAGTACTTC.

CDR3 nucleotide sequence: TGCAGCGTTCTTACAGGGAGCCAGCCCCAGCATTTT. Protein sequence: CSVLTGSQPQHF. The chain links TRBV29-1 to TRBJ1-5; D perhaps matches TRBD1 (6 bases). This CDR3 has 12 amino acids. The germline V gene has CDR1 SQVTM and CDR2 ANQGSEA. Trimming shortened V by 5 bases and J by 7 bases, and 12 bases separated the two germline ends.

This chain uses TRBV3-1 with TRBJ2-4; 8 nucleotides match TRBD2. With 4 bases clipped from V and 10 bases from J, the junction kept 12 bases outside the gene matches. Germline V CDR1 and CDR2: LGHDT, YNNKEL (reference sequence). This CDR3 contains 15 residues. The CDR3 is CASSPRLQRGRIQYF. CDR3 sequence (DNA): TGTGCCAGCAGCCCGCGACTTCAGCGGGGGAGGATTCAGTACTTC.

This CDR3 reads CASSLTNSPPYNEQFF. The CDR3 coding sequence is TGTGCCAGCAGCTTAACTAACAGCCCGCCTTACAATGAGCAGTTCTTC. V is TRBV7-3 and J is TRBJ2-1; D not resolved. This CDR3 region has 16 residues. Germline lookup yields CDR1 SGHTA and CDR2 FQGTGA. V was trimmed by 0 bases and J by 4 bases, leaving 13 bases between them.

V usage is TRBV12-5 and J usage is TRBJ2-5, with 11 nucleotides matching TRBD2. With the DNA end fitting TRBJ2-7 better, the J assignment may be wrong. This CDR3 is 15 amino acids long. CDR1 is LGHNT, CDR2 FRNRAP, per germline. Written as DNA, the CDR3 is TGTGCTAGTGGTTCAAGACTAGCGGGATCATACGAGCAGTACTTC. Translation gives CASGSRLAGSYEQYF.

This clonotype has only a few counts. This rearrangement joins TRBV2 to TRBJ1-2, with 9 bases lining up with TRBD1. CDR1 and CDR2 (germline): SNHLY, FYNNEI. After removal of 5 bases from V and 8 bases from J, the junction contained 6 bases not matched to a gene. CDR3 length: 13 residues. CDR3 sequence (DNA): TGTGCCAGCAGTTCCACAGGGGGCGTCGGCTACACCTTC. This encodes CASSSTGGVGYTF. Full variable domain (remainder filled in from reference TRBV2 and TRBJ1-2): EPEVTQTPSHQVTQMGQEVILRCVPISNHLYFYWYRQILGQKVEFLVSFYNNEISEKSEIFDDQFSVERPDGSNFTLKIRSTKLEDSAMYFCASSSTGGVGYTFGSGTRLTVV.

The J gene is TRBJ2-1, the V gene TRBV5-5, with TRBD1 matching 7 bases. Trimming took 4 bases from V and 5 from J; bases not matched to a gene: 15. Germline assignment: CDR1 SGHKS and CDR2 YYEKEE (reference sequence). This CDR3 has 17 residues. The CDR3 loop is CASSPTGTVGVHNEQFF. The CDR3 DNA reads as TGTGCCAGCAGCCCGACAGGGACCGTGGGGGTCCACAATGAGCAGTTCTTC. The whole variable domain, remainder taken from reference TRBV5-5 and TRBJ2-1, is DAGVTQSPTHLIKTRGQQVTLRCSPISGHKSVSWYQQVLGQGPQFIFQYYEKEERGRGNFPDRFSARQFPNYSSELNVNALLLGDSALYLCASSPTGTVGVHNEQFFGPGTRLTVL.

This sequence joins TRBV3-1 and TRBJ1-4; 8 bases match TRBD1. Germline CDR1 and CDR2: LGHDT and YNNKEL (reference sequence). The CDR3 contains 14 residues. V lost 4 bases and J lost 6; bases outside the gene matches: 4. CDR3 coding DNA: TGTGCCAGCAGCCCGGGACAGGCTCATGAAAAACTGTTTTTT. It is translated as CASSPGQAHEKLFF.

Only a few counts were recorded for this clonotype. The chain has TRBV28 and TRBJ2-6; 7 bases map to TRBD1. The CDR3 sequence is 20 residues long. CDR1 and CDR2 from the germline V gene are MDHEN and SYDVKM. Losses at the gene ends were 5 bases for V and 1 base for J; bases not matched to a gene: 17. The CDR3: CASSLKPPGQLTSGANVLTF. The CDR3 DNA reads as TGTGCCAGCAGTCTGAAACCACCGGGACAGCTTACATCTGGGGCCAACGTCCTGACTTTC.

This clonotype was seen just once. The gene calls are TRBV5-1 and TRBJ2-3; no firm D call. The germline V and J ends were trimmed by 1 base and 0 bases, with 12 bases remaining between them. CDR3 length: 16 residues. The germline V gene encodes CDR1 SGHRS and CDR2 YFSETQ. CDR3 loop: CASSLLIQTSTDTQYF. DNA of the CDR3: TGCGCCAGCAGCTTGCTTATACAAACTAGCACAGATACGCAGTATTTT. The full variable domain, with the rest looked up from reference TRBV5-1 and TRBJ2-3, is KAGVTQTPRYLIKTRGQQVTLSCSPISGHRSVSWYQQTPGQGLQFLFEYFSETQRNKGNFPGRFSGRQFSNSRSEMNVSTLELGDSALYLCASSLLIQTSTDTQYFGPGTRLTVL.

V usage is TRBV6-5 and J usage is TRBJ1-5; D is unclear. This CDR3 region has 14 residues. Trimming took off 6 bases at V and 6 bases at J, with 15 bases between the two ends. The germline gives CDR1 MNHEY, CDR2 SVGAGI. The DNA of the CDR3 is TGTGCCAGCAGCCCGTCCTTCGGAGGTCAGCCCCAGCATTTT. Encoded protein: CASSPSFGGQPQHF.

The chain combines TRBV4-2 with TRBJ2-1, with 12 nucleotides matching TRBD2. Germline CDR1 is LGHNA and CDR2 is YNFKEQ. Trimming removed 0 bases from V and 4 bases from J; junction bases left unmatched: 1. The CDR3 length is 16 residues. The CDR3 region is CASSQELAGGYNEQFF. In nucleotides, the CDR3 is TGTGCCAGCAGCCAAGAACTAGCGGGGGGATACAATGAGCAGTTCTTC.

The chain employs TRBV7-2 and TRBJ2-5, with 9 bases fitting TRBD1. There are 15 residues in the CDR3. Germline V gives CDR1 SGHTA, CDR2 FQGNSA. After removal of 0 bases from V and 7 bases from J, the junction contained 6 bases not matched to a gene. The CDR3 reads CASSLAGTGSGTQYF. Here the CDR3 DNA reads TGTGCCAGCAGCTTAGCCGGGACAGGGAGTGGGACCCAGTACTTC.

This chain connects TRBV20-1 to TRBJ2-1; a possible D gene is TRBD2 (6 bases). The CDR3 runs to 14 residues. Deletions cut 3 bases from V and 9 bases from J, with 18 bases between. Per the germline V gene, CDR1 is DFQATT and CDR2 is SNEGSKA (reference sequence). The CDR3 nucleotides are TGCAGTGCTAGTTTTTGGGGCGGGGAAGGTGAGCAGTTCTTC. The encoded protein is CSASFWGGEGEQFF.

The chain uses TRBV7-8 and TRBJ2-2; D not resolved. Germline V gene lookup returns CDR1 SGHVS and CDR2 FQNEAQ. The CDR3 is made up of 15 amino acids. Trimming removed 4 bases from V and 5 bases from J, with 14 bases in between. Written as DNA, the CDR3 is TGTGCCAGCAGCTCGAGCTGGGCAGTTACCGGGGAGCTGTTTTTT. Translation: CASSSSWAVTGELFF.

This clonotype was observed a handful of times. This chain uses TRBV12-5 with TRBJ2-5; tentative D call: TRBD1 (5 bases). V was trimmed by 2 bases and J by 13 bases, leaving 20 bases between them. Per germline, CDR1 LGHNT and CDR2 FRNRAP. The CDR3 contains 14 residues. The CDR3 loop is CASGLPTVSKGLYF. DNA for the CDR3: TGTGCTAGTGGTTTGCCAACAGTGTCAAAGGGGTTGTACTTC. The variable domain in full, completed from reference TRBV12-5 and TRBJ2-5, reads DARVTQTPRHKVTEMGQEVTMRCQPILGHNTVFWYRQTMMQGLELLAYFRNRAPLDDSGMPKDRFSAEMPDATLATLKIQPSEPRDSAVYFCASGLPTVSKGLYFGPGTRLLVL.